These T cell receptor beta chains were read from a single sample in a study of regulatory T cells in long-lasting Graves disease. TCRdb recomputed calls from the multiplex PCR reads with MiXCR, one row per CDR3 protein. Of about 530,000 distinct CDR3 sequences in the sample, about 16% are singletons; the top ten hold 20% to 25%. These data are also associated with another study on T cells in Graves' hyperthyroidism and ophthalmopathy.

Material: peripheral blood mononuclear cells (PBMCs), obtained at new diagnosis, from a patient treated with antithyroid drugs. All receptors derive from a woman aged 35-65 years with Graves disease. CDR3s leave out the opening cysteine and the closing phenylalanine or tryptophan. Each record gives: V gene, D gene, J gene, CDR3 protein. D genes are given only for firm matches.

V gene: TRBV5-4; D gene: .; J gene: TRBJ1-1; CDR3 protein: ASSLDGITEAF
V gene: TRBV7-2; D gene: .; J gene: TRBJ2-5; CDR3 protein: ASSLGGTPETQY
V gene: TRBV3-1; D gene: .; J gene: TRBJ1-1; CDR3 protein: ASSQVGGTTEAF
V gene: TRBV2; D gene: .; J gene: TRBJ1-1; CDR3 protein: ASSDRGGTEAF
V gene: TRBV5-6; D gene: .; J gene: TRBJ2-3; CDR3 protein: ASSLGPTPTDTQY
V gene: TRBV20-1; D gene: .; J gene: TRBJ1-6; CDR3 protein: SARGLSFNSPLH
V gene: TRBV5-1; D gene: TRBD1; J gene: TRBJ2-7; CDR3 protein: ASSLVGQSYEQY
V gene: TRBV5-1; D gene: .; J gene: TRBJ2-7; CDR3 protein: ASSPDIPYEQY
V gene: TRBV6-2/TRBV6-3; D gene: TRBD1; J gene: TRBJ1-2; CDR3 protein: ASSYGTEYGYT
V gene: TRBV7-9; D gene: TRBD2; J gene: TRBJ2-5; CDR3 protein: ASSLRAGEEETQY
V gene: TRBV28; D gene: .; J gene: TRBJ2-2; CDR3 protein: ASRRGQAGELF
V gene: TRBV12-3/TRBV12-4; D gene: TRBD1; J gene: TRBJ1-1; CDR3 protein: ASSNRQGANEAF
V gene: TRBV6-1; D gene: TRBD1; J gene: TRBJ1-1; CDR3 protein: ASRDRLGSEAF
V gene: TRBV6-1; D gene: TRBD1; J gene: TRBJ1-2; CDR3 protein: ASRKGQGGYGYT
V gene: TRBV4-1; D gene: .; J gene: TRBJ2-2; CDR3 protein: ASSNRATGELF
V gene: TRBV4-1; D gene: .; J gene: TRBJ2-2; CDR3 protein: ASSQVVLVVTGELF
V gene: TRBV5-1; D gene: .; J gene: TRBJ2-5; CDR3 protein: ASSLFYGQTQY
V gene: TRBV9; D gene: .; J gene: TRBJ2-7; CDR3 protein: ASSVGTGRHEQY
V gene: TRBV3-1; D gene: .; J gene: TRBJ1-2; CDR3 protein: ASSADSRRYT
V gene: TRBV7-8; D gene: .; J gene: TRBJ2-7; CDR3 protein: ASSLSRQESYEQY
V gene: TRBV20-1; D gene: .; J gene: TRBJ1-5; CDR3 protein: SARGSGNSNQPQH
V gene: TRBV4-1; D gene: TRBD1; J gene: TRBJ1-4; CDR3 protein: ASSRPDRGNEKLF
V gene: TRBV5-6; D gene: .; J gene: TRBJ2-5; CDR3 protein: ASSEGSGAETQY
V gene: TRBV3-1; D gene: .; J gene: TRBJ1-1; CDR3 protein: ASHPGTRNTEAF
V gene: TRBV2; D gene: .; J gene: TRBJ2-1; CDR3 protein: ASSDPLDYNEQF
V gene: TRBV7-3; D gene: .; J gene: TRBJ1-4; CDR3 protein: ASSLTNLGVPTNEKLF
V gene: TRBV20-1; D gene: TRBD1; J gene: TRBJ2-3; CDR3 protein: SARDSGGVTDTQY
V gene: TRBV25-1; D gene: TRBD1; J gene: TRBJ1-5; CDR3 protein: ASSAQLGQGRRGSNQPQH
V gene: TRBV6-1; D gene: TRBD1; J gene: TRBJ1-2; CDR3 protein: ASSERTIGTGYYGYT
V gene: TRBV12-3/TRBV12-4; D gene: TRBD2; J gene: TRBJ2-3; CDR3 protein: ASSSPGLVRGTDTQY
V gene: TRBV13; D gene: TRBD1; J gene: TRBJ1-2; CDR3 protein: ASSLGSKGQIGGYT
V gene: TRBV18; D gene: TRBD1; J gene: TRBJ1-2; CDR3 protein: ASSPGSTGEYGYT
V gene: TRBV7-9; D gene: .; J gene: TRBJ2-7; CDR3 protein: ASSLGLAAEQY
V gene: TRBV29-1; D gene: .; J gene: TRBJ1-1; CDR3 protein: SVWQGHTEAF
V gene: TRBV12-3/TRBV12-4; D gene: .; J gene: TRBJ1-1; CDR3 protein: ATTTLGTEAF
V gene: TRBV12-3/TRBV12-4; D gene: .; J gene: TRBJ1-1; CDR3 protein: ASSLALTVTEAF
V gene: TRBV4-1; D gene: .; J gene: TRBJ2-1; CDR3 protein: ASSQGARGVFNEQF
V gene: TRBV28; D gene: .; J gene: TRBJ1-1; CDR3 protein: ASSIHTNTEAF
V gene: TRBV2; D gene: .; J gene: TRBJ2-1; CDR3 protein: ASSEVGNYNEQF
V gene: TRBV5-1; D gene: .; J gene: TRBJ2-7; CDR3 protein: ASSLGSLGGEQY
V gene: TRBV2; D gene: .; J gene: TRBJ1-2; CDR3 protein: ASSESGSYGYT
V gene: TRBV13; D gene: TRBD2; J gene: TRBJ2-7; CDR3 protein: ASSFLAGGQTYEQY
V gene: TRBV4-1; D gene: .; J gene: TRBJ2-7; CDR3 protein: ASSPRVGGENEQY
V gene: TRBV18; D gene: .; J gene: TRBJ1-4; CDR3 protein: ASSPGAANEKLF
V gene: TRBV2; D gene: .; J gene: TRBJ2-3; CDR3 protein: ASSEEGSTQY
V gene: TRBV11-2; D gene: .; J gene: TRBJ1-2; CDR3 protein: ASSLGLSERGYT